The entry below describes one T cell receptor (beta chain). The data were obtained in a study of blood T cell repertoires in COVID-19. Profiled with immunoSEQ multiplex PCR; TCRdb holds only in-frame clones, not every one. The sample lists 50,000 to 65,000 clones, 75% to 85% occurring once. Germline V gives CDR1 SGHRS, CDR2 YFSETQ. V lost 3 bases and J lost 10; bases outside the gene matches: 5. The CDR3 is 15 amino acids. This chain links TRBV5-1 with TRBJ2-1; TRBD2 aligns across 15 bases. Sequencing used peripheral blood. This clonotype was sampled from a woman aged 55 to 70 with acute or convalescent COVID-19. Written as DNA, the CDR3 is TGCGCCAGCAGCTCTGGACTAGCGGGGGGGCGCGAGCAGTTCTTC. Translating gives CASSSGLAGGREQFF.